This T cell receptor (beta chain) was captured by sequencing in a study of CD4 T cells in relation to SARS-CoV-2 and coronaviruses. Study-wide findings and caveats: Samples before the pandemic and after infection were not matched within any donor. In around two thirds of donors, memory CD4+ clonotypes crossrecognized SARS-CoV-2 and at least one common cold coronavirus spike.

The V end was cut by 6 bases, the J end by 0 bases, with 12 bases between. The CDR3 runs 15 residues. The germline V gene has CDR1 MDHEN and CDR2 SYDVKM. This clone came up a few times. The antigen is unknown. Data came from immunoSEQ multiplex PCR; TCRdb stores just in-frame clones and leaves some out. In the table there are tens of thousands of clones, 92% of which are singletons. Sequenced: naive CD4+ T cells from PBMCs. Subset in this sample: naive CD4+ T cells isolated by negative enrichment. The sequence came from an adult with COVID-19. The chain combines TRBV28 with TRBJ1-5; possible D gene TRBD1, 6 bases. The CDR3 bases are TGTGCCAGCAGGACCCAGGGGTATAGCAATCAGCCCCAGCATTTT. It yields the protein CASRTQGYSNQPQHF.